This record covers a single TCR beta chain. Original processing methods: Reference gene primer amplification yielded estimated nucleated cell counts. The data were produced by immunoSEQ multiplex PCR, yet TCRdb's version contains in-frame clones alone and is incomplete. The V and J calls and clone size come from that table; D and trimming were worked out from the DNA. The sample holds about 94,000 clones, around nine tenths seen once. Germline V gene data show CDR1 as SGHTA and CDR2 as FQGNSA. CDR3 length: 13 residues. V lost 5 bases to trimming and J lost 4 bases, with 11 bases between them. These data belong to a study of blood T cell repertoires in COVID-19.

The sample taken for sequencing was peripheral blood. This sequence was found in a woman older than 75 with acute or convalescent COVID-19. This chain uses TRBV7-2 with TRBJ1-2; tentatively, D is TRBD1 (5 bases). The CDR3 DNA reads TGTGCCAGCAGCCCTGACAGATCCTATGGCTACACCTTC. Residues: CASSPDRSYGYTF.